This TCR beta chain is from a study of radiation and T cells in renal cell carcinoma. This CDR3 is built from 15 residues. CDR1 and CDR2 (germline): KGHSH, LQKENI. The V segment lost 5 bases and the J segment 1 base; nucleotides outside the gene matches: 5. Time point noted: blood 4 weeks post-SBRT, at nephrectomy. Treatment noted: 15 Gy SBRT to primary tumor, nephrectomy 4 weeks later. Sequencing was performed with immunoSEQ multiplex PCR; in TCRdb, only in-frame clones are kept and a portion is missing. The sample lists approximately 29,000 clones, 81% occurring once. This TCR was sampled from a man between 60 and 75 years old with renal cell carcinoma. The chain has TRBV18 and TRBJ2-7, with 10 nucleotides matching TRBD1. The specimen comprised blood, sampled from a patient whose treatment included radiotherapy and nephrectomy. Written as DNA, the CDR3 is TGTGCCAGCTCATCCGGGACAGGGGTATCCTACGAGCAGTACTTC. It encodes CASSSGTGVSYEQYF.